This TCR beta chain comes out of a study of T cell changes during pregnancy in multiple sclerosis. Some clones are missing from TCRdb's copy, which holds only in-frame ones; the method was immunoSEQ multiplex PCR. The sample lists more than 70,000 clones; about nine tenths were seen once. Germline V lookup: CDR1 MDHEN, CDR2 SYDVKM. V dropped 3 bases and J dropped 1 base, with 9 bases sitting between them. This CDR3 is built from 15 residues. This clonotype was sampled from a female donor in good health, enrolled as a control in a pregnancy study. J is TRBJ1-4 and V is TRBV28; maybe TRBD1 (5 bases). Sequences were derived from peripheral blood, sampled after pregnancy. The DNA of the CDR3 is TGTGCCAGCAGTTTGGCGGGGGTAACTAATGAAAAACTGTTTTTT. This translates into CASSLAGVTNEKLFF. Supplemented by reference TRBV28 and TRBJ1-4, the full variable domain reads DVKVTQSSRYLVKRTGEKVFLECVQDMDHENMFWYRQDPGLGLRLIYFSYDVKMKEKGDIPEGYSVSREKKERFSLILESASTNQTSMYLCASSLAGVTNEKLFFGSGTQLSVL.